Shown below are 27 T cell receptor beta chains from a single sample sequenced in a study of T cells in Graves' hyperthyroidism and ophthalmopathy. The TCR beta CDR3 regions underwent amplification using RNA transcripts as the source. In the first-round RT-PCR of the TCR CDR3, the HTBI primer set was used. TCRdb re-analysed the multiplex PCR reads in MiXCR, keeping a single row per CDR3 protein. The repertoire holds hundreds of thousands of distinct CDR3 sequences, with 14% to 15% as singletons. Input material: blood. These receptor sequences come from a man aged 18 to 29 with Graves' ophthalmopathy.

This clonotype was detected many times. The rearrangement links TRBV12-3 or TRBV12-4 to TRBJ1-5; D unresolved. This CDR3 region has 13 residues. Trimming cost V 5 bases and J 2 bases, with 7 bases left between them. The DNA for the CDR3 is TGTGCCAGCAGTCTCCCTGGCAATCAGCCCCAGCATTTT. It translates to CASSLPGNQPQHF.

There are many counts of this clonotype. The chain recombines TRBV5-1 with TRBJ2-3, with D perhaps matching TRBD1 (5 bases). This CDR3 is 15 amino acids long. V was cut by 0 bases and J by 0 bases, with 8 bases left in between. CDR1 SGHRS and CDR2 YFSETQ come from the germline V gene. CDR3 DNA sequence: TGCGCCAGCAGCTTGGGCTCAGGGAGCACAGATACGCAGTATTTT. Translating gives CASSLGSGSTDTQYF. Supplemented by reference TRBV5-1 and TRBJ2-3, the full variable domain reads KAGVTQTPRYLIKTRGQQVTLSCSPISGHRSVSWYQQTPGQGLQFLFEYFSETQRNKGNFPGRFSGRQFSNSRSEMNVSTLELGDSALYLCASSLGSGSTDTQYFGPGTRLTVL.

The sample holds many counts of this clonotype. The chain carries TRBV6-5 and TRBJ1-1; 9 bases agree with TRBD1. The J segment lost 10 bases and the V segment lost 4 bases, leaving 4 bases of the junction unmatched. CDR1 MNHEY and CDR2 SVGAGI come from the germline V gene. This CDR3 is 12 amino acids long. This CDR3 is CASSWDREAAFF. The CDR3 bases are TGTGCCAGCAGTTGGGACAGGGAGGCAGCTTTCTTT.

Only one count was recorded for this clonotype. The J gene is TRBJ2-3, the V gene TRBV7-2; 14 bases map to TRBD2. This CDR3 comprises 16 residues. Germline-derived CDR1 and CDR2 are SGHTA and FQGNSA. V was pared by 6 bases and J by 2 bases, with 4 bases of the junction left unmatched. The CDR3 loop is CASSLTSGGATDTQYF. Here the CDR3 DNA reads TGTGCCAGCAGTCTGACTAGCGGGGGGGCCACAGATACGCAGTATTTT.

This clonotype was recorded many times. V is TRBV7-2 and J is TRBJ1-1; TRBD1 agrees at 7 bases. Germline loops: CDR1 SGHTA, CDR2 FQGNSA. V lost 1 base, J lost 6 bases, and 2 bases stayed unmatched. This CDR3 has 13 residues. In DNA, the CDR3 is TGTGCCAGCAGCTTAGTAGGGACAGCTGAAGCTTTCTTT. Amino acids: CASSLVGTAEAFF.

This clonotype was recorded at least ten times. CDR3 amino acids: CSAADLVGDDTQYF. The CDR3 DNA reads as TGCAGCGCGGCAGATCTCGTGGGGGACGATACGCAGTATTTT. V gene TRBV29-1 combines with J gene TRBJ2-3; D possibly matches TRBD1 or TRBD2 (5 bases each). This CDR3 has 14 residues. CDR1 and CDR2 from the germline V gene are SQVTM and ANQGSEA. Trimming cost V 7 bases and J 6 bases, with 20 bases left between them.

J is TRBJ2-7 and V is TRBV19; D not certain. The germline V gene encodes CDR1 LNHDA and CDR2 SQIVND (reference sequence). The CDR3 covers 12 residues. V was shortened by 7 bases and J by 3 bases, with 10 bases between the two germline ends. Written as DNA, the CDR3 is TGTGCCAGTATCGAGACGAGCTACGAGCAGTACTTC. It specifies CASIETSYEQYF.

This clonotype was observed at least ten times. The chain uses TRBV6-1 and TRBJ2-5; 7 positions agree with TRBD2. V shed 4 bases and J 1 base; nucleotides not matched to a gene: 15. This CDR3 region has 18 residues. Germline V gives CDR1 MNHNS, CDR2 SASEGT. CDR3 residues: CASSVGLVLIPFQETQYF. The CDR3 DNA sequence: TGTGCCAGCAGTGTCGGACTAGTCCTCATCCCTTTCCAAGAGACCCAGTACTTC.

There are many counts of this clonotype. J is TRBJ2-7 and V is TRBV6-1; no clear D gene. This CDR3 comprises 13 residues. V was cut by 4 bases and J by 2 bases, with 9 bases left in between. Germline CDR1 reads MNHNS; CDR2 reads SASEGT. The CDR3 DNA follows: TGTGCCAGCAGTGGGCAGGTCACCTACGAGCAGTACTTC. The encoded protein is CASSGQVTYEQYF.

This clonotype has ten or more counts. The rearrangement uses TRBV30 and TRBJ2-3, with D perhaps TRBD2 (5 bases). Germline V gene sequence: CDR1 GTSNPN, CDR2 SVGIG (reference sequence). Trimming removed 4 bases from V and 0 bases from J, with 11 bases in between. This CDR3 is built from 14 residues. CDR3: CAWTRGISTDTQYF. The CDR3 DNA is TGTGCCTGGACTAGAGGGATAAGCACAGATACGCAGTATTTT.

There are many counts of this clonotype. The chain combines TRBV30 with TRBJ2-3, with 9 bases that match TRBD2. Germline loops: CDR1 GTSNPN, CDR2 SVGIG (reference sequence). This CDR3 region has 14 residues. The V and J ends lost 0 bases and 4 bases, in that order; junction bases with no gene match: 2. The CDR3 DNA follows: TGTGCCTGGAGTGTAAGCGGGAGGTCAGATACGCAGTATTTT. Translation: CAWSVSGRSDTQYF.

This clonotype has a count of ten or more. V is TRBV6-1 and J is TRBJ2-3, with 13 bases that match TRBD2. This CDR3 spans 16 amino acids. Per germline, CDR1 MNHNS and CDR2 SASEGT. The J segment lost 7 bases and the V segment lost 2 bases, leaving 6 bases of the junction unmatched. The CDR3: CASSELLAGGPYTQYF. CDR3 DNA sequence: TGTGCCAGCAGTGAACTACTAGCGGGGGGGCCTTATACGCAGTATTTT.

This clonotype came up many times. The gene calls are TRBV29-1 and TRBJ2-7, with 10 nucleotides matching TRBD1. Germline V lookup: CDR1 SQVTM, CDR2 ANQGSEA. Losses at the gene ends were 6 bases for V and 5 bases for J; bases not matched to a gene: 10. The CDR3 contains 14 residues. The CDR3 bases are TGCAGCGTGAGACCGGGACAGGGGTTCGACGAGCAGTACTTC. It translates to CSVRPGQGFDEQYF.

This clonotype was seen at least ten times. This chain uses TRBV10-2 with TRBJ2-1; 10 bases agree with TRBD2. The CDR3 has 14 amino acids. After removal of 4 bases from V and 7 bases from J, the junction contained 4 bases not matched to a gene. The germline gives CDR1 WSHSY, CDR2 SAAADI. DNA of the CDR3: TGCGCCAGCAGTGTCACTAGCGGGGTAAATGAGCAGTTCTTC. It is translated as CASSVTSGVNEQFF.

This clonotype was counted ten times or more. The CDR3 DNA reads TGTGCCAGCGGCCACGGGACAGGGAGCCTTAACTATGGCTACACCTTC. This codes for CASGHGTGSLNYGYTF. The chain joins TRBV7-9 to TRBJ1-2; TRBD1 matches 9 bases. This CDR3 has 16 residues. Germline V CDR1 and CDR2: SEHNR, FQNEAQ (reference sequence). Trimming took 8 bases from V and 1 from J; bases not matched to a gene: 11.

This clonotype was observed many times. J is TRBJ2-2 and V is TRBV18, with D tentatively TRBD1 (5 bases). Trimming removed 2 bases from V and 4 bases from J, with 11 bases in between. The CDR3 sequence is 15 residues long. Germline values: CDR1 KGHSH, CDR2 LQKENI. Here the CDR3 reads CASSPMQQGTGELFF. CDR3 DNA sequence: TGTGCCAGCTCACCAATGCAGCAGGGCACCGGGGAGCTGTTTTTT.

This clonotype was counted only a few times. This chain joins TRBV6-1 and TRBJ2-3; D is unresolved. The CDR3 is 13 amino acids. The germline CDR1 and CDR2 sequences are MNHNS and SASEGT. The ends were cut back, 6 bases at V and 4 bases at J, with 11 bases in the middle. Here the CDR3 DNA reads TGTGCCAGCAGCCCTCTCTCCGCAGATACGCAGTATTTT. This codes for CASSPLSADTQYF.

The sample holds many counts of this clonotype. CDR3 nucleotides: TGTGCCAGCAGCGGAGTAGCGGGAGGGCCGGAAGAGCAGTACTTC. Encoded protein: CASSGVAGGPEEQYF. V usage is TRBV9 and J usage is TRBJ2-7; 11 bases match TRBD2. V lost 3 bases, J lost 7 bases, and 9 bases stayed unmatched. The CDR3 has 15 amino acids. The germline CDR1 and CDR2 sequences are SGDLS and YYNGEE. Full variable domain (missing parts from reference TRBV9 and TRBJ2-7): DSGVTQTPKHLITATGQRVTLRCSPRSGDLSVYWYQQSLDQGLQFLIQYYNGEERAKGNILERFSAQQFPDLHSELNLSSLELGDSALYFCASSGVAGGPEEQYFGPGTRLTVT.

Ten or more counts support this clonotype. V and J are TRBV29-1 and TRBJ2-2, with 12 bases identical to TRBD2. CDR1 is SQVTM, CDR2 ANQGSEA, per germline. CDR3 length equals 17 residues. Trimming took 4 bases from V and 0 from J; bases not matched to a gene: 6. CDR3 in DNA: TGCAGCGTTGGAGGGACTAGCGGGTACCCGAACACCGGGGAGCTGTTTTTT. This translates into CSVGGTSGYPNTGELFF.

There are many counts of this clonotype. J is TRBJ1-5 and V is TRBV2; D gene uncertain. CDR3 length: 14 amino acids. Germline V CDR1 and CDR2: SNHLY, FYNNEI. V shed 6 bases and J shed 4 bases, with 13 bases lying between them. The CDR3 DNA is TGTGCCAGCAGCCCCCCCCGCGATAATCAGCCCCAGCATTTT. Its translation: CASSPPRDNQPQHF.

The gene calls are TRBV13 and TRBJ1-3, with 8 bases aligning to TRBD1. The CDR3 is 16 residues long. The junction had 6 bases not matched to a gene; V was cut back by 5 bases and J by 0 bases. The germline V gene has CDR1 PRHDT and CDR2 FYEKMQ (reference sequence). CDR3 sequence (DNA): TGTGCCAGCAGCGCCAGGGGGCCCGTCTCTGGAAACACCATATATTTT. Its protein product is CASSARGPVSGNTIYF.

As regards this clonotype: One base away lies a much larger clone, so this may be a sequencing read error. The chain employs TRBV20-1 and TRBJ2-7; TRBD2 matches at 8 bases. The CDR3 spans 16 residues. Germline assignment: CDR1 DFQATT and CDR2 SNEGSKA (reference sequence). The V gene end was trimmed by 3 bases and the J gene end by 3 bases; junction bases not matched to a gene: 13. The CDR3 reads CSARPHRSSGVYEQYF. As DNA, the CDR3 is TGCAGTGCTAGGCCTCATAGGAGTAGCGGGGTCTACGAGCAGTACTTC.

The genes are TRBV12-3 or TRBV12-4 and TRBJ2-3; 13 bases line up with TRBD2. This CDR3 region has 15 residues. Trimming took 7 bases from V and 2 from J; bases not matched to a gene: 3. CDR3 nucleotide sequence: TGTGCCAGCACAACTAGCGGGGGGGCCACAGATACGCAGTATTTT. It translates to CASTTSGGATDTQYF.

The CDR3 DNA reads TGCGCCAGCAGCCAAGGGCCGGCCCTTGCAGATACGCAGTATTTT. Amino acid sequence: CASSQGPALADTQYF. The chain has TRBV4-1 and TRBJ2-3; D is ambiguous. This CDR3 has 15 amino acids. Trimming left V 1 base short and J 4 bases short, with 12 bases between. Germline V gene sequence: CDR1 MGHRA, CDR2 YSYEKL.

The rearrangement joins TRBV5-8 to TRBJ2-3; D gene ambiguous. This CDR3 has 15 residues. The germline gives CDR1 SGHTS, CDR2 YDEGEE. V was trimmed by 0 bases and J by 0 bases, leaving 8 bases between them. The CDR3 protein is CASSLGYSSTDTQYF. In nucleotides, the CDR3 is TGTGCCAGCAGCTTGGGGTACTCTAGCACAGATACGCAGTATTTT.

This clonotype occurred a few times. This rearrangement joins TRBV7-9 to TRBJ2-5; tentative D call: TRBD2 (7 bases). This CDR3 comprises 18 residues. Between the trimmed V and J ends, which lost 6 bases and 2 bases, there was a span of 25 bases. Per the germline V gene, CDR1 is SEHNR and CDR2 is FQNEAQ (reference sequence). The CDR3 protein is CASRGHMHGGGPQETQYF. CDR3 DNA sequence: TGTGCCAGCAGGGGACACATGCACGGCGGGGGCCCACAAGAGACCCAGTACTTC.

V usage is TRBV4-2 and J usage is TRBJ2-3; 10 bases are shared with TRBD2. Germline CDR1 LGHNA, CDR2 YNFKEQ. This CDR3 region has 18 residues. Trimming at V came to 0 bases and at J to 3 bases, leaving 9 bases not matched to a gene. CDR3 sequence reads: CASSQDQRGGIFTDTQYF. The DNA of the CDR3 is TGTGCCAGCAGCCAAGATCAGCGGGGGGGCATTTTTACAGATACGCAGTATTTT.